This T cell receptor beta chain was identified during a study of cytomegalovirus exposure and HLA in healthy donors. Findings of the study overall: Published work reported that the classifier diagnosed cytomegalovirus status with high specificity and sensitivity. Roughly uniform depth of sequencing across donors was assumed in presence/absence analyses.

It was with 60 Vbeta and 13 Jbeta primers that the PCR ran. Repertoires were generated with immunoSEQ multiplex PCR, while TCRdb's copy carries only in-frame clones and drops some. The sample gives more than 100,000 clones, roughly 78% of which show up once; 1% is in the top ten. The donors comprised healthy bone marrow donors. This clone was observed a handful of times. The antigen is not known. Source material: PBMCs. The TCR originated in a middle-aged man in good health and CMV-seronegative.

The CDR3 DNA reads TGTGCCAGCAGGGAACTAGCGGGAGTAGCCGGGGAGCTGTTTTTT. Encoded protein: CASRELAGVAGELFF. This rearrangement joins TRBV5-8 to TRBJ2-2, with 11 bases lining up with TRBD2. J lost 6 bases, V lost 5 bases, and 6 bases had no gene match. Germline CDR1 and CDR2: SGHTS and YDEGEE. The length of the CDR3 is 15 residues.